A single sample gave rise to the 16 T cell receptor beta chains below, sequenced in a study of cytomegalovirus exposure and HLA in healthy donors. The PCR was carried out with 60 Vbeta primers and 13 Jbeta primers. Generated by immunoSEQ multiplex PCR, the TCRdb table keeps only in-frame clones and is missing some. In the table there are roughly 100,000 clones, just under 80% of which are singletons. The sample comprised PBMCs. The receptors shown here come from a male donor in good health and CMV-seronegative.

This clone was seen just once. V and J are TRBV9 and TRBJ2-3, with TRBD1 as a possible D gene (7 bases). The V gene lost 3 bases and the J gene lost 8 bases, with 19 bases spanning the gap. CDR1 is SGDLS and CDR2 is YYNGEE in the germline V gene. This CDR3 contains 15 residues. CDR3 region: CASSADQGGRVTQYF. CDR3 in DNA: TGTGCCAGCAGCGCCGACCAGGGGGGAAGAGTTACGCAGTATTTT. Supplemented by reference TRBV9 and TRBJ2-3, the full variable domain reads DSGVTQTPKHLITATGQRVTLRCSPRSGDLSVYWYQQSLDQGLQFLIQYYNGEERAKGNILERFSAQQFPDLHSELNLSSLELGDSALYFCASSADQGGRVTQYFGPGTRLTVL.

This clone came up many times. The chain combines TRBV4-1 with TRBJ1-4; TRBD1 might be the D (6 bases). V was clipped by 8 bases and J by 0 bases, with 10 bases between them. The germline gives CDR1 MGHRA, CDR2 YSYEKL. This CDR3 region has 14 residues. CDR3 nucleotide sequence: TGCGCCAGCCGCACAGGGCCAACTAATGAAAAACTGTTTTTT. Its translation: CASRTGPTNEKLFF.

A few counts support this clone. This chain links TRBV2 with TRBJ2-1; a weak D match, TRBD2 (5 bases). The germline gives CDR1 SNHLY, CDR2 FYNNEI. This CDR3 region has 15 residues. The V gene lost 1 base and the J gene lost 5 bases, with 12 bases spanning the gap. This CDR3 reads CASSEVEAVHNEQFF. CDR3 coding DNA: TGTGCCAGCAGTGAAGTTGAAGCGGTCCACAATGAGCAGTTCTTC.

This clone was seen more than once but under ten times. This chain links TRBV5-1 with TRBJ1-4; 9 bases match TRBD1. The CDR3 extends over 15 amino acids. Germline values: CDR1 SGHRS, CDR2 YFSETQ. V was clipped by 0 bases and J by 8 bases; unmatched bases: 5. CDR3 in amino acids: CASSLEGQGVEKLFF. DNA of the CDR3: TGCGCCAGCAGCTTGGAGGGACAGGGTGTCGAAAAACTGTTTTTT.

This clone ranks as medium-sized (0.01 to 0.1%). The J gene is TRBJ1-1, the V gene TRBV2; no firm D call. The CDR3 is 12 residues long. Per germline, CDR1 SNHLY and CDR2 FYNNEI. V lost 7 bases and J 1 base, leaving 7 bases between the germline ends. The CDR3 DNA reads as TGTGCCAGCAAACAGAAGAACACTGAAGCTTTCTTT. Translated: CASKQKNTEAFF.

The V gene is TRBV28, the J gene TRBJ2-5; no firm D call. The DNA matches TRBJ2-7 better at its end, which makes the J call doubtful. The CDR3 covers 12 residues. Germline CDR1 and CDR2: MDHEN and SYDVKM. The CDR3 DNA is TGTGCCAGCAGTTTTCAAAACTACGAGCAGTACTTC. Translated: CASSFQNYEQYF.

The gene calls are TRBV6-5 and TRBJ1-1, with D hard to call. The V end lost 4 bases, the J end lost 0 bases, and 9 bases lay between the germline ends. The CDR3 is made up of 14 amino acids. Germline CDR1 is MNHEY and CDR2 is SVGAGI. CDR3 amino acids: CASSSPHMNTEAFF. CDR3 nucleotide sequence: TGTGCCAGCAGTTCCCCGCACATGAACACTGAAGCTTTCTTT.

V is TRBV2 and J is TRBJ2-1; 11 nucleotides match TRBD2. Germline CDR1 SNHLY, CDR2 FYNNEI. The CDR3 has 15 residues. After removal of 0 bases from V and 8 bases from J, the junction contained 3 bases not matched to a gene. As DNA, the CDR3 is TGTGCCAGCAGTGAAGCTAGCGGGAGGGCCGATGAGCAGTTCTTC. Amino acid sequence: CASSEASGRADEQFF.

The J gene is TRBJ2-2, the V gene TRBV7-9, with D possibly being TRBD1 (6 bases). The CDR3 is made up of 14 amino acids. In germline, CDR1 is SEHNR, CDR2 FQNEAQ (reference sequence). V gave up 1 base and J gave up 5 bases, with 8 bases separating them. CDR3 sequence: CASSLDRETGELFF. CDR3 in DNA: TGTGCCAGCAGCTTAGACAGGGAAACCGGGGAGCTGTTTTTT.

J is TRBJ1-5 and V is TRBV27; unclear D gene. The CDR3 has 14 residues. Per germline, CDR1 MNHEY and CDR2 SMNVEV (reference sequence). The ends were cut back, 8 bases at V and 1 base at J, with 12 bases in the middle. This CDR3 is CASRADLSNQPQHF. The CDR3 nucleotides are TGTGCCAGCCGCGCCGATTTGAGCAATCAGCCCCAGCATTTT.

The J gene is TRBJ2-7, the V gene TRBV18; tentatively, D is TRBD2 (7 bases). CDR1 KGHSH and CDR2 LQKENI come from the germline V gene. The CDR3 runs to 14 residues. Deletions cut 2 bases from V and 3 bases from J, with 11 bases between. For the CDR3, the DNA is TGTGCCAGCTCACCAAACGGGGGGCTCTACGAGCAGTACTTC. Its translation is CASSPNGGLYEQYF.

V and J are TRBV29-1 and TRBJ2-2; no definite D call. The CDR3 sequence is 13 residues long. CDR1 and CDR2 (germline): SQVTM, ANQGSEA. Deletions cut 4 bases from V and 4 bases from J, with 10 bases between. CDR3 protein: CSVARATTGELFF. CDR3 bases: TGCAGCGTTGCAAGAGCGACCACCGGGGAGCTGTTTTTT.

Here the CDR3 DNA reads TGCGCCAGCAGCCTGCAGGGCGGGGACGATGAGCAGTTCTTC. Translating it yields CASSLQGGDDEQFF. This chain connects TRBV5-1 to TRBJ2-1; D may be TRBD2 (6 bases). The V and J ends lost 4 bases and 8 bases respectively, with 16 bases between them. CDR1 is SGHRS, CDR2 YFSETQ, per germline. The CDR3 covers 14 residues.

The sample holds a few counts of this clone. The chain is built from TRBV10-3 and TRBJ2-7, with D tentatively TRBD1 (6 bases). CDR3 size: 13 residues. CDR1 is ENHRY, CDR2 SYGVKD, per germline. Trimming took 10 bases from V and 2 from J, leaving 15 bases between them. This CDR3 reads CATDPGQTYEQYF. The CDR3 region has the DNA TGTGCCACAGATCCAGGACAGACCTACGAGCAGTACTTC.

V usage is TRBV7-3 and J usage is TRBJ2-3, with 7 nucleotides matching TRBD2. This CDR3 is 16 amino acids long. Germline CDR1 is SGHTA and CDR2 is FQGTGA. J gave up 4 bases and V 1 base, and 8 bases lay outside the gene matches. The CDR3 sequence: CASSLNVGGEPDTQYF. DNA for the CDR3: TGTGCCAGCAGCTTAAACGTGGGAGGGGAACCAGATACGCAGTATTTT.

This rearrangement joins TRBV19 to TRBJ2-1, with D perhaps TRBD2 (5 bases). Germline V lookup: CDR1 LNHDA, CDR2 SQIVND (reference sequence). The CDR3 covers 14 residues. V was pared by 3 bases and J by 8 bases, with 14 bases between. CDR3 sequence: CASSMDRRGDEQFF. CDR3 coding DNA: TGTGCCAGTAGTATGGATCGCCGGGGTGATGAGCAGTTCTTC. Filled out from reference TRBV19 and TRBJ2-1, the complete variable domain reads DGGITQSPKYLFRKEGQNVTLSCEQNLNHDAMYWYRQDPGQGLRLIYYSQIVNDFQKGDIAEGYSVSREKKESFPLTVTSAQKNPTAFYLCASSMDRRGDEQFFGPGTRLTVL.